The 29 T cell receptor beta chains below come from one sample, sequenced in a study of shared clonotypes between healthy human individuals. The protocol was immunoSEQ multiplex PCR, while the TCRdb copy is restricted to in-frame clones and leaves out a portion. Of roughly 1,800,000 clones in the sample, less than 95% were seen once. Naivety among CD8 cells was defined by CD45RO negativity and positive CCR7 selection, thereby excluding terminally differentiated effector memory CD45RA+ cells. Material for sequencing was naive CD8+ T cells sorted from blood. The receptor set was obtained from a man between 18 and 35 years old in good health.

The CDR3 bases are TGTGCCAGCAGCCCGGGACAGGGCGGTTCACCCCTCCACTTT. It specifies CASSPGQGGSPLHF. J is TRBJ1-6 and V is TRBV27; 9 bases agree with TRBD1. Unmatched junction bases numbered 6, after V lost 6 bases and J lost 9 bases. The CDR3 length is 14 residues. Germline V gene data show CDR1 as MNHEY and CDR2 as SMNVEV (reference sequence).

The rearrangement links TRBV21-1 to TRBJ2-7; the D call of TRBD1 is as the table states it, not checked on the DNA. TRBV21-1 is recorded as a pseudogene. The CDR3 length is 15 residues. The CDR3 coding sequence is TGTGCCAGCAGCAAAGCGGGACAGGGGGCAAACGAGCAGTACTTC. Translated: CASSKAGQGANEQYF.

The chain joins TRBV11-2 to TRBJ2-2; 8 bases line up with TRBD2. The CDR3 loop spans 15 amino acids. CDR1 is SGHAT, CDR2 FQNNGV, per germline. Trimming cost V 4 bases and J 7 bases; bases outside gene matches: 8. The CDR3, as DNA: TGTGCCAGCAGCTGGAGTAGCGGGGTGGGCGGGGAGCTGTTTTTT. Its protein is CASSWSSGVGGELFF. Full variable domain (missing parts from reference TRBV11-2 and TRBJ2-2): EAGVAQSPRYKIIEKRQSVAFWCNPISGHATLYWYQQILGQGPKLLIQFQNNGVVDDSQLPKDRFSAERLKGVDSTLKIQPAKLEDSAVYLCASSWSSGVGGELFFGEGSRLTVL.

V and J are TRBV28 and TRBJ2-1, with 10 bases aligning to TRBD2. The V gene end was trimmed by 2 bases and the J gene end by 3 bases; junction bases not matched to a gene: 4. The germline V gene has CDR1 MDHEN and CDR2 SYDVKM. The CDR3 extends over 16 amino acids. CDR3 region: CASSLQAGGVYNEQFF. The CDR3 bases are TGTGCCAGCAGTTTACAAGCGGGAGGGGTCTACAATGAGCAGTTCTTC. Combining the CDR3 with reference TRBV28 and TRBJ2-1 gives the whole variable domain DVKVTQSSRYLVKRTGEKVFLECVQDMDHENMFWYRQDPGLGLRLIYFSYDVKMKEKGDIPEGYSVSREKKERFSLILESASTNQTSMYLCASSLQAGGVYNEQFFGPGTRLTVL.

V and J are TRBV5-6 and TRBJ1-5; perhaps TRBD1 as D (5 bases). This CDR3 has 13 amino acids. The V gene's germline CDR1 is SGHDT and CDR2 YYEEEE. V lost 2 bases and J lost 14, with 17 bases in between. CDR3: CASSLGVNQPKHF. Written as DNA, the CDR3 is TGTGCCAGCAGCTTAGGGGTAAATCAGCCAAAGCATTTT.

V usage is TRBV12-5 and J usage is TRBJ1-1, with a possible D match to TRBD1 (5 bases). Per germline, CDR1 LGHNT and CDR2 FRNRAP. The CDR3 loop spans 12 amino acids. V gave up 5 bases and J gave up 7 bases, with 11 bases separating them. Here the CDR3 DNA reads TGTGCTAGTGGTCACGGGGCCTTTGAAGCTTTCTTT. Residues: CASGHGAFEAFF. Based on the CDR3 plus reference TRBV12-5 and TRBJ1-1, the full variable domain is DARVTQTPRHKVTEMGQEVTMRCQPILGHNTVFWYRQTMMQGLELLAYFRNRAPLDDSGMPKDRFSAEMPDATLATLKIQPSEPRDSAVYFCASGHGAFEAFFGQGTRLTVV.

The chain couples TRBV7-9 to TRBJ2-2; D is uncertain. This CDR3 has 15 amino acids. V dropped 4 bases and J dropped 3 bases, with 12 bases sitting between them. Germline V lookup: CDR1 SEHNR, CDR2 FQNEAQ (reference sequence). CDR3 coding DNA: TGTGCCAGCAGCTCCACCGACCAGGACACCGGGGAGCTGTTTTTT. Its protein product is CASSSTDQDTGELFF.

The V call is TRBV4-3, the J call TRBJ2-5, with D perhaps TRBD1 (5 bases). Germline assignment: CDR1 LGHNA and CDR2 YSLEER. Trimming took off 3 bases at V and 2 bases at J, with 19 bases between the two ends. The CDR3 extends over 17 amino acids. CDR3 region: CASSQESRVGIQETQYF. The CDR3 DNA is TGCGCCAGCAGCCAGGAGTCCAGGGTTGGGATTCAAGAGACCCAGTACTTC.

The sample holds one count of this clone. The chain joins TRBV27 to TRBJ2-7; D gene unclear. The CDR3 is made up of 13 amino acids. The germline V gene has CDR1 MNHEY and CDR2 SMNVEV (reference sequence). Trimming pared 3 bases from V and 3 bases from J, leaving 9 bases between. DNA for the CDR3: TGTGCCAGCAGTTTCGGTCTTCTCTACGAGCAGTACTTC. This encodes CASSFGLLYEQYF.

The V call is TRBV10-3, the J call TRBJ2-7; TRBD2 matches 11 bases. The CDR3 has 17 residues. J lost 0 bases, V lost 0 bases, and 4 bases had no gene match. Germline loops: CDR1 ENHRY, CDR2 SYGVKD. The CDR3 is CAISESASGGPSYEQYF. The CDR3 DNA sequence: TGTGCCATCAGTGAGTCGGCTAGCGGGGGGCCCTCCTACGAGCAGTACTTC.

This chain uses TRBV9 with TRBJ1-6, with 7 bases lining up with TRBD1. Germline V lookup: CDR1 SGDLS, CDR2 YYNGEE. The ends lost 4 bases at V and 9 bases at J; junction bases unmatched: 7. The CDR3 sequence is 14 residues long. CDR3 in DNA: TGTGCCAGCAGCCTCCGGGACAGTGCTTCACCCCTCCACTTT. It yields the protein CASSLRDSASPLHF.

Only one count was recorded for this clone. This chain joins TRBV7-2 and TRBJ2-5; unclear D gene. The V end was cut by 1 base, the J end by 1 base, with 7 bases between. The CDR3 has 14 residues. Per germline, CDR1 SGHTA and CDR2 FQGNSA. Here the CDR3 reads CASSLEASQETQYF. The CDR3 nucleotides read TGTGCCAGCAGCTTAGAAGCGAGCCAAGAGACCCAGTACTTC.

The table lists this clone with a count of one. The rearrangement joins TRBV27 to TRBJ2-2; the match to TRBD2 covers 7 bases. Unmatched junction bases numbered 5, after V lost 3 bases and J lost 4 bases. Germline V CDR1 and CDR2: MNHEY, SMNVEV (reference sequence). CDR3 length: 15 amino acids. The CDR3 protein is CASSLTWGGTGELFF. The CDR3 nucleotides are TGTGCCAGCAGTTTGACGTGGGGGGGCACCGGGGAGCTGTTTTTT.

This clone was detected only once. The chain recombines TRBV5-1 with TRBJ2-2, with a tentative D call TRBD1 (5 bases). Germline loops: CDR1 SGHRS, CDR2 YFSETQ. The CDR3 consists of 15 residues. Between the trimmed V and J ends, which lost 0 bases and 4 bases, there was a span of 10 bases. CDR3 bases: TGCGCCAGCAGCTTGGGGCAGGGCGCCACCGGGGAGCTGTTTTTT. Its protein is CASSLGQGATGELFF.

This chain links TRBV29-1 with TRBJ2-1, with TRBD2 identical over 8 bases. With V trimmed by 7 bases and J by 9 bases, 14 bases remained unmatched. CDR3 length: 14 amino acids. Per the germline V gene, CDR1 is SQVTM and CDR2 is ANQGSEA. The CDR3 DNA reads TGCAGCGCAGGCGGGATAGCGGGGAGGGTTGAGCAGTTCTTC. It encodes CSAGGIAGRVEQFF.

The CDR3 bases are TGTGCCAGCAGCTTGTATTCGCAAAGGTCCTACGAGCAGTACTTC. Its protein product is CASSLYSQRSYEQYF. The genes are TRBV5-8 and TRBJ2-7, with D hard to call. CDR1 and CDR2 from the germline V gene are SGHTS and YDEGEE. The CDR3 is made up of 15 amino acids. Trimming pared 1 base from V and 1 base from J, leaving 12 bases between.

This chain connects TRBV10-1 to TRBJ2-3, with 9 bases aligning to TRBD2. The trim removed 0 bases at V and 5 bases at J, leaving 12 bases unmatched. The CDR3 is 18 residues long. CDR1 is WNHNN, CDR2 SYGVQD, per germline (reference sequence). Here the CDR3 DNA reads TGCGCCAGCAGTGAGTCGACAATAGCGGGAGTTAGGTTAGATACGCAGTATTTT. The encoded protein is CASSESTIAGVRLDTQYF.

V and J are TRBV6-6 and TRBJ2-7; 7 nucleotides agree with TRBD1. V lost 7 bases to trimming and J lost 3 bases; unmatched junction nucleotides: 12. Germline loops: CDR1 MNHNY, CDR2 SVGAGI (reference sequence). The CDR3 sequence is 15 residues long. The CDR3 loop is CASTSDRDNFYEQYF. CDR3 sequence (DNA): TGTGCCAGCACCTCCGACAGGGATAATTTCTACGAGCAGTACTTC.

About this clone itself: Other DNA sequences in this specimen translate into the identical CDR3. The DNA for the CDR3 is TGTGCCAGCAGTTTCGGAGGGAACACTGAAGCTTTCTTT. Protein: CASSFGGNTEAFF. The chain uses TRBV27 and TRBJ1-1, with D unclear. In germline, CDR1 is MNHEY, CDR2 SMNVEV (reference sequence). V lost 3 bases to trimming and J lost 1 base, with 6 bases between them. This CDR3 is built from 13 residues.

The V and J genes are TRBV10-3 and TRBJ2-7; 8 positions agree with TRBD1. Germline CDR1 reads ENHRY; CDR2 reads SYGVKD. The V gene end was trimmed by 10 bases and the J gene end by 2 bases; junction bases not matched to a gene: 7. The CDR3 has 13 residues. CDR3 in DNA: TGTGCCAACTCGGGGACAGGAGCCTACGAGCAGTACTTC. It encodes CANSGTGAYEQYF.

The chain joins TRBV5-4 to TRBJ2-1, with D perhaps TRBD2 (5 bases). Germline-derived CDR1 and CDR2 are SGHNT and YYREEE (reference sequence). V lost 9 bases to trimming and J lost 4 bases, with 14 bases between them. The CDR3 is 13 residues long. The CDR3 DNA reads TGTGCCACGGGGATTAATCTGTACAATGAGCAGTTCTTC. Translated, it gives CATGINLYNEQFF.

This chain connects TRBV5-1 to TRBJ2-7; 7 nucleotides line up with TRBD1. The V segment lost 3 bases and the J segment 3 bases; nucleotides outside the gene matches: 15. This CDR3 has 17 amino acids. Per germline, CDR1 SGHRS and CDR2 YFSETQ. CDR3 in DNA: TGCGCCAGCAGCTGGGGACAGCGTCGAACGTCATTCTACGAGCAGTACTTC. Translated: CASSWGQRRTSFYEQYF.

The V call is TRBV7-9, the J call TRBJ2-1; 8 bases are shared with TRBD2. Germline V gene data show CDR1 as SEHNR and CDR2 as FQNEAQ (reference sequence). There are 14 residues in the CDR3. V was clipped by 5 bases and J by 6 bases; unmatched bases: 6. CDR3 sequence reads: CASSLGLDFNEQFF. The CDR3 nucleotides read TGTGCCAGCAGCCTGGGACTAGACTTCAATGAGCAGTTCTTC.

The chain has TRBV5-1 and TRBJ2-5; 10 nucleotides line up with TRBD1. J lost 2 bases, V lost 3 bases, and 7 bases had no gene match. Germline CDR1 reads SGHRS; CDR2 reads YFSETQ. CDR3 length equals 16 residues. The CDR3 DNA is TGCGCCAGCAGCTCTTGGACAGGGGGGCCACAAGAGACCCAGTACTTC. Translating gives CASSSWTGGPQETQYF.

This clone has just one count. This rearrangement joins TRBV11-2 to TRBJ1-1; D remains unclear. Germline V gene data show CDR1 as SGHAT and CDR2 as FQNNGV. V dropped 5 bases and J dropped 4 bases, with 17 bases sitting between them. The CDR3 totals 15 residues. CDR3: CASSLTPGLGTEAFF. The DNA for the CDR3 is TGTGCCAGCAGCCTAACTCCGGGGTTGGGCACTGAAGCTTTCTTT.

The rearrangement links TRBV6-5 to TRBJ1-1, with D possibly TRBD1 on 5 matching bases. Germline V lookup: CDR1 MNHEY, CDR2 SVGAGI. The CDR3 totals 13 residues. The V gene lost 6 bases and the J gene lost 1 base, with 9 bases spanning the gap. The DNA of the CDR3 is TGTGCCAGCAGCATGACAGAGAACACTGAAGCTTTCTTT. Translation: CASSMTENTEAFF.

The rearrangement uses TRBV5-4 and TRBJ1-2; D perhaps matches TRBD1 (5 bases). The CDR3 has 15 residues. Deletions cut 1 base from V and 5 bases from J, with 15 bases between. Germline CDR1 is SGHNT and CDR2 is YYREEE (reference sequence). The chain's CDR3 is CASSLRGVLIYGYTF. In DNA form, the CDR3 reads TGTGCCAGCAGCTTGAGAGGGGTCCTAATATATGGCTACACCTTC.

The rearrangement links TRBV25-1 to TRBJ2-2; D gene unclear. The CDR3 is 15 amino acids. Germline values: CDR1 MGHDK, CDR2 SYGVNS. Trimming took 5 bases from V and 6 from J, leaving 16 bases between them. The CDR3 loop is CASSPRASKAGELFF. Here the CDR3 DNA reads TGTGCCAGCAGTCCACGGGCCAGCAAGGCCGGGGAGCTGTTTTTT. Using reference TRBV25-1 and TRBJ2-2 for the parts outside the CDR3, the full variable domain is EADIYQTPRYLVIGTGKKITLECSQTMGHDKMYWYQQDPGMELHLIHYSYGVNSTEKGDLSSESTVSRIRTEHFPLTLESARPSHTSQYLCASSPRASKAGELFFGEGSRLTVL.

CDR3 protein: CASSYVRPETQYF. In DNA form, the CDR3 reads TGTGCCAGCAGTTACGTCAGGCCGGAGACCCAGTACTTC. The chain links TRBV6-5 to TRBJ2-5, with D unresolved. V was shortened by 2 bases and J by 5 bases, with 9 bases between the two germline ends. Germline assignment: CDR1 MNHEY and CDR2 SVGAGI. The CDR3 totals 13 residues.